The entry below gives a single T cell receptor (beta chain) sequence along with its context. Its antigen is unknown. The sample holds no much larger clone one base away, and base qualities are not on file. TCRbeta CDR3 regions were amplified from genomic DNA using the immunoSEQ Assay, a bias-controlled multiplex PCR. As for the original processing: The number of nucleated cells in each sample was estimated by amplification of reference gene primers within the assay. To quantify the absolute abundance of each unique TCRbeta CDR3 rearrangement, sequence reads were collapsed and filtered. For each sample, productive Simpson clonality was calculated as the square root of Simpson's diversity index over productive rearrangements. Held by TCRdb, this immuneACCESS table contains in-frame sequences only and omits some clones. Under half of the omission traces to an unresolved V gene where checked; the cause of the rest is unknown. That table is the source of V, J and clone size, and D and trimming were worked out from the DNA. For this sample the table gives 400,000 or so clones, of which 89% were detected only once. Under 2% of the sample comes from the top ten.

One collaborating source in Seattle enrolled patients during active infection and followed them longitudinally through the course of disease. Each collaborating institution followed its own protocols to collect whole blood in K2EDTA tubes. For TCRbeta analysis, collaborators shipped samples in one of three forms: frozen whole blood, isolated PBMCs, or DNA extracted from either of those sample types. The CDR3 spans 13 residues, from the cysteine through the phenylalanine. The kept DNA is CDR3 alone, 39 bases in frame from the first base. CDR1 DFQATT and CDR2 SNEGSKA were looked up in the germline V gene (reference sequence). V and J lose 3 bases and 8 bases, and a span of 13 bases separates them. These data come from a study of blood T cell repertoires in COVID-19 (TCRdb year 2020). About the study as a whole: The collaborator samples originated in the United States, Italy and Spain and spanned the acute and convalescent phases of COVID-19. Where HLA class I and class II types were available, the types were taken from metadata supplied by the sample provider, not from assay-based typing. The repertoires were released in a freely available public database meant as a resource for research on the immune response to SARS-CoV-2. Nearly every sample came with metadata listing a de-identified subject ID, COVID-19 status, age in years and sex. Subjects who had been exposed to COVID-19, were actively infected with it, or had recovered from it provided the deeply sampled blood TCRbeta repertoires that made up the dataset. The material from the prospective study consisted of cDNA or gDNA derived from T cells, B-cell-depleted T cells, or PBMCs. The samples were drawn from two sources: the first 160 participants of the ongoing ImmuneRACE study, and 1,000 to 1,500 subjects contributed by 6 global collaborators. Findings and caveats that apply to the study as a whole: Clinical and demographic metadata were provided uncurated, with the amount varying by source and participant.

The receptor was derived from a woman in her thirties or forties with COVID-19, enrolled during active disease. This receptor chain uses TRBV20-1 and TRBJ2-2, with TRBD2 perhaps the D gene, on 6 matching bases. The source material was peripheral blood. The CDR3 has the sequence CSASGGFKGELFF. The DNA sequence is given as TGCAGTGCTAGTGGAGGGTTCAAGGGGGAGCTGTTTTTT.